This T cell receptor beta chain came from a study of blood T cell repertoires in COVID-19. Assay: immunoSEQ multiplex PCR; the TCRdb copy retains only in-frame clones and omits some. The sample lists approximately 200,000 clones; about nine tenths were seen once. This clone was seen only once. Germline V gene sequence: CDR1 KGHSH, CDR2 LQKENI. CDR3 length: 14 amino acids. Trimming left V 4 bases short and J 0 bases short, with 7 bases between. The chain joins TRBV18 to TRBJ2-1; possibly TRBD2 for D (5 bases). The TCR comes from a woman aged 25 to 45 with acute or convalescent COVID-19. Sequences were obtained from peripheral blood. CDR3 DNA sequence: TGTGCCAGCTCACAACGGGGCTCCTACAATGAGCAGTTCTTC. This sequence encodes CASSQRGSYNEQFF.